This T cell receptor (beta chain) was sequenced in a study of blood T cell repertoires in COVID-19. At the level of the study: Whether acute or convalescent, the COVID-19 samples came from the United States, Italy and Spain. Nucleic acid was either cDNA or gDNA, and it came from T cells, B-cell-depleted T cells, or PBMCs.

This CDR3 has 14 residues. Germline V lookup: CDR1 SEHNR, CDR2 FQNEAQ (reference sequence). V gave up 1 base and J gave up 1 base, with 7 bases separating them. In the authors' workflow: Estimation of nucleated cell counts relied on the amplification of reference gene primers. TCRdb keeps only in-frame clones here, not all; method: immunoSEQ multiplex PCR. That table furnishes V, J and clone size, whereas the DNA furnished D and trimming. The data contain about 93,000 clones, more than 70% of them singletons. The source material was peripheral blood. V usage is TRBV7-9 and J usage is TRBJ2-5; D is possibly TRBD1 (5 bases). The source is a man in his fifties or sixties with acute or convalescent COVID-19. The CDR3 is CASSLGQGQETQYF. The CDR3 coding sequence is TGTGCCAGCAGCTTAGGTCAGGGCCAAGAGACCCAGTACTTC. Using reference TRBV7-9 and TRBJ2-5 for the parts outside the CDR3, the full variable domain is DTGVSQNPRHKITKRGQNVTFRCDPISEHNRLYWYRQTLGQGPEFLTYFQNEAQLEKSRLLSDRFSAERPKGSFSTLEIQRTEQGDSAMYLCASSLGQGQETQYFGPGTRLLVL.